This T cell receptor beta chain came from a study of blood T cell repertoires in COVID-19. Study-wide context: Samples of COVID-19 (acute and convalescent) were obtained from the United States, Italy and Spain.

V lost 4 bases and J lost 6; bases outside the gene matches: 5. This CDR3 spans 14 amino acids. CDR1 and CDR2 (germline): SEHNR, FQNEAQ (reference sequence). Sequenced by immunoSEQ multiplex PCR; TCRdb stores in-frame clones only, minus some. The table shows 140,000 to 150,000 clones, with 75% to 90% occurring only once. V gene TRBV7-9 combines with J gene TRBJ1-1; 10 bases line up with TRBD1. This TCR was sampled from a man aged 18-30 years with COVID-19, enrolled during active disease. The specimen was peripheral blood. CDR3 protein: CASSYDRGQAEAFF. CDR3 DNA sequence: TGTGCCAGCAGCTATGACAGGGGGCAGGCTGAAGCTTTCTTT.